A selection of T cell receptor beta chains follows, all from one sample in a study of blood T cell repertoires in COVID-19. Measured with immunoSEQ multiplex PCR; TCRdb has only the in-frame clones, and not every one. The sample lists roughly 70,000 clones; approximately 90% were seen once. Sequencing was performed on peripheral blood. The receptors shown here come from a human donor in a cohort sampled during active COVID-19. Both conserved end residues are part of each CDR3. The order of the fields is V gene, D gene, clone size, J gene, CDR3 protein, CDR3 DNA. D genes are given only for firm matches. The size field is filled for only some rows; it gives once, few, many or a size class.

>TRBV6-5|.|.|TRBJ2-1
CASSSGLGTNEQFF
TGTGCCAGCTCCAGCGGGTTAGGTACCAATGAGCAGTTCTTC
>TRBV5-1|TRBD1|.|TRBJ2-1
CASSPGQGINNEQFF
TGCGCCAGCAGCCCGGGACAGGGGATCAACAATGAGCAGTTCTTC
>TRBV11-2|.|once|TRBJ2-1
CASSFFRSYNEQFF
TGTGCCAGCAGCTTTTTTCGGTCCTACAATGAGCAGTTCTTC
>TRBV7-2|.|.|TRBJ2-1
CASSSGTGYEQFF
TGTGCCAGCAGCTCCGGGACTGGGTATGAGCAGTTCTTC
>TRBV6-1|.|.|TRBJ2-5
CASSERLAQETQYF
TGTGCCAGCAGTGAACGACTGGCCCAAGAGACCCAGTACTTC
>TRBV28|.|.|TRBJ2-7
CASRHRVSYEQYF
TGTGCCAGCAGGCATCGGGTCTCCTACGAGCAGTACTTC
>TRBV23-1|TRBD2|.|TRBJ2-2
CASTVVRGSGRRDTGELFF
TGCGCCAGCACCGTGGTCAGGGGTAGCGGGAGGCGGGACACCGGGGAGCTGTTTTTT
>TRBV2|TRBD1|.|TRBJ1-5
CASRGAAGGEINQPQHF
TGTGCCAGCAGAGGAGCGGCAGGGGGAGAAATAAATCAGCCCCAGCATTTT
>TRBV5-8|TRBD1|.|TRBJ1-2
CASSPVQGPNRAYGYTF
TGTGCCAGCAGCCCGGTACAGGGGCCCAATCGTGCCTATGGCTACACCTTC
>TRBV21-1|.|.|TRBJ2-5
CASSKVFPRGETQYF
TGTGCCAGCAGCAAAGTTTTCCCACGGGGGGAGACCCAGTACTTC
>TRBV5-6|TRBD1|.|TRBJ2-4
CASSQDRGFLAKNIQYF
TGTGCCAGCAGCCAGGACAGGGGCTTTCTAGCCAAAAACATTCAGTACTTC
>TRBV3-1/TRBV3-2|.|.|TRBJ1-6
CASSQGQSTPLHF
TGTGCCAGCAGCCAAGGACAGAGCACACCTCTCCACTTT
>TRBV2|TRBD1|.|TRBJ1-5
CASSGDRGSNQPQHF
TGTGCCAGCAGTGGGGACAGGGGGTCAAATCAGCCCCAGCATTTT
>TRBV5-1|TRBD1|.|TRBJ2-3
CASSLARDRASTDTQYF
TGCGCCAGCAGCTTGGCCAGGGACAGGGCTAGCACAGATACGCAGTATTTT
>TRBV28|.|.|TRBJ2-3
CASSSRRLASTDTQYF
TGTGCCAGCAGTTCTAGACGTCTTGCTAGCACAGATACGCAGTATTTT
>TRBV7-9|TRBD2|.|TRBJ2-5
CASSYVAGVETQYF
TGTGCCAGCAGCTACGTAGCGGGAGTTGAGACCCAGTACTTC
>TRBV27|.|once|TRBJ1-6
CASSLTLDGYNSPLHF
TGTGCCAGCAGTCTGACTCTCGACGGTTATAATTCACCCCTCCACTTT
>TRBV7-9|.|.|TRBJ1-4
CASSPKTGANEKLFF
TGTGCCAGCAGCCCAAAAACGGGGGCTAATGAAAAACTGTTTTTT
>TRBV5-4|TRBD1|.|TRBJ1-1
CASSIPDRADTEAFF
TGTGCCAGCAGCATCCCGGACAGGGCTGATACTGAAGCTTTCTTT
>TRBV24-1|.|.|TRBJ2-1
CATSESGLRGEQFF
TGTGCCACCAGTGAGTCGGGTCTTCGGGGTGAGCAGTTCTTC
>TRBV13|TRBD2|.|TRBJ2-3
CASSSRTSGSTGTQYF
TGTGCCAGCAGCTCCCGGACTAGCGGGAGCACAGGTACGCAGTATTTT
>TRBV5-1|TRBD2|.|TRBJ2-1
CASSLGGTSGRNEQFF
TGCGCCAGCAGCTTGGGGGGGACTAGCGGGAGGAATGAGCAGTTCTTC